A selection of T cell receptor beta chains follows, all from one sample in a study of T cells in Graves' hyperthyroidism and ophthalmopathy. In TCRdb, the multiplex PCR reads were re-called with MiXCR into one record per CDR3 protein. The sample consists of 330,000 or so distinct CDR3 sequences, about a sixth of them appearing once. Sequenced: blood. The receptors derive from a woman in her thirties or forties with Graves' ophthalmopathy. Both conserved end residues are part of each CDR3. The D gene is left open where the match is weak. Not every row has a clone size; where given, it reads once, few, many or a size class.

CDR3nt: TGCGCCAGCAGCTTGGAGAGACTAGCGGGAGACCAAGAGACCCAGTACTTC
CDR3aa: CASSLERLAGDQETQYF
j_gene: TRBJ2-5
d_gene: TRBD2
v_gene: TRBV5-1
abundance: many

CDR3nt: TGTGCCAGCAGTTACGAGGACTATTCTTGGGATGCCGGGGAGCTGTTTTTT
CDR3aa: CASSYEDYSWDAGELFF
j_gene: TRBJ2-2
d_gene: -
v_gene: TRBV6-5
abundance: -

CDR3nt: TGTGCCAGCAGTTTCCGCTCTGGAAACACCATATATTTT
CDR3aa: CASSFRSGNTIYF
j_gene: TRBJ1-3
d_gene: -
v_gene: TRBV27
abundance: many

CDR3nt: TGTGCCAGCACCTCGGACAAATCCTACGAGCAGTACTTC
CDR3aa: CASTSDKSYEQYF
j_gene: TRBJ2-7
d_gene: -
v_gene: TRBV11-1
abundance: many

CDR3nt: TGTGCCAGTTCCAGCGGGAGGGTGGTCCACGAGCAGTACTTC
CDR3aa: CASSSGRVVHEQYF
j_gene: TRBJ2-7
d_gene: TRBD2
v_gene: TRBV28
abundance: many

CDR3nt: TGTGCCATCAGTGAGTCTTCCAGCGGGGCTTACGAGCAGTCCTTC
CDR3aa: CAISESSSGAYEQSF
j_gene: TRBJ2-7
d_gene: TRBD2
v_gene: TRBV10-3
abundance: -

CDR3nt: TGCAGTGCGGCCGAAGGGCGTGTCACTGAAGCTTTCTTT
CDR3aa: CSAAEGRVTEAFF
j_gene: TRBJ1-1
d_gene: -
v_gene: TRBV20-1
abundance: many

CDR3nt: TGTGCCAGCAGCTTATATCAGGGGACAACTCAGCCCCAGCATTTT
CDR3aa: CASSLYQGTTQPQHF
j_gene: TRBJ1-5
d_gene: -
v_gene: TRBV11-2
abundance: many

CDR3nt: TGTGCCAGCAGTTCGACAGCGAGCAGCTATGGCTACACCTTC
CDR3aa: CASSSTASSYGYTF
j_gene: TRBJ1-2
d_gene: -
v_gene: TRBV6-5
abundance: many

CDR3nt: TGTGCCAGCAGCGGAGGGACCGCGGACGTAGAGACCCAGTACTTC
CDR3aa: CASSGGTADVETQYF
j_gene: TRBJ2-5
d_gene: -
v_gene: TRBV6-5
abundance: many

CDR3nt: TGCGCCAGCAGCTTGGCCGGAATCGAGTACTATGGCTACACCTTC
CDR3aa: CASSLAGIEYYGYTF
j_gene: TRBJ1-2
d_gene: -
v_gene: TRBV5-1
abundance: many